This T cell receptor beta chain was documented in a study of shared clonotypes between healthy human individuals. Turning to the study itself: Those who served as donors were a couple of women and three men between the ages of 18 and 49.

On this clone itself: Antigen unknown.

The table came from immunoSEQ multiplex PCR; TCRdb's copy has only in-frame clones and leaves some out. The table has roughly 2 million clones, around 96% seen once. Findings of the study overall: Naive subsets tended to show greater estimated richness than memory subsets. Shared clonotypes across all four donors exceeded non-shared ones in generation probability.

The germline gives CDR1 MNHNS, CDR2 SASEGT. The CDR3 spans 13 residues. Trimming cost V 7 bases and J 2 bases, with 12 bases left between them. Naive CD8 cells lacked CD45RO, underwent positive selection for CCR7 and left out terminally differentiated effector memory CD45RA+ cells. The sequence was collected from a man aged 18 to 30 in good health. The V gene is TRBV6-1, the J gene TRBJ2-7, with D unresolved. Sequenced: naive CD8+ T cells sorted from blood. CDR3 protein: CASITENAYEQYF. CDR3 DNA sequence: TGTGCCAGCATAACGGAAAACGCCTACGAGCAGTACTTC.